The entry that follows covers one TCR beta chain sequence. The sample comes from a study of blood T cell repertoires in COVID-19. Data came from immunoSEQ multiplex PCR; TCRdb stores just in-frame clones and leaves some out. This sample has around 59,000 clones, with about 86% found just once. Trimming shortened V by 7 bases and J by 1 base, and 13 bases separated the two germline ends. The CDR3 is 14 residues long. Germline V lookup: CDR1 LNHDA, CDR2 SQIVND (reference sequence). The receptor comes from a woman older than 75 with active or convalescent COVID-19. The genes are TRBV19 and TRBJ1-1; D not resolved. The sequencing input was peripheral blood. Written as DNA, the CDR3 is TGTGCCAGTATCCCGGAGTTCCCGAACACTGAAGCTTTCTTT. Protein sequence: CASIPEFPNTEAFF.